These 29 T cell receptor beta chains share one sample of origin, sequenced in a study of chemoradiotherapy in HPV16-positive cancers. The assay was immunoSEQ multiplex PCR, and TCRdb's table has in-frame clones only and misses some. The table records over 10,000 clones, 85% to 90% of them present only once. The starting material was blood, obtained from a patient who underwent chemoradiotherapy. The receptors were sampled from a human donor with HPV-associated anogenital cancer.

This clone was counted only a few times. The rearrangement links TRBV2 to TRBJ2-1; 9 bases fit TRBD2. V shed 4 bases and J 10 bases; nucleotides not matched to a gene: 11. The CDR3 is 15 residues long. Looked up from germline, CDR1 is SNHLY and CDR2 is FYNNEI. The CDR3, as DNA: TGTGCCAGCAGTGCGCCTAGCGGGGAGGGGAGGGAGCAGTTCTTC. It specifies CASSAPSGEGREQFF. The full variable domain, completed using reference TRBV2 and TRBJ2-1, is EPEVTQTPSHQVTQMGQEVILRCVPISNHLYFYWYRQILGQKVEFLVSFYNNEISEKSEIFDDQFSVERPDGSNFTLKIRSTKLEDSAMYFCASSAPSGEGREQFFGPGTRLTVL.

This chain uses TRBV2 with TRBJ1-5; TRBD1 aligns across 8 bases. The CDR3 covers 15 residues. Trimming removed 6 bases from V and 5 bases from J; junction bases left unmatched: 9. Germline V gives CDR1 SNHLY, CDR2 FYNNEI. This chain's CDR3 is CASSAGTGSYQPQHF. The CDR3 DNA is TGTGCCAGCAGCGCGGGGACAGGCTCCTATCAGCCCCAGCATTTT.

The chain carries TRBV7-9 and TRBJ2-3; D remains unclear. Germline V gives CDR1 SEHNR, CDR2 FQNEAQ (reference sequence). V was trimmed by 0 bases and J by 0 bases, leaving 7 bases between them. The CDR3 contains 15 residues. CDR3 nucleotide sequence: TGTGCCAGCAGCTTAGCGGGCGGAAGCACAGATACGCAGTATTTT. Its translation: CASSLAGGSTDTQYF.

The chain uses TRBV7-6 and TRBJ1-3, with unresolved D. Germline CDR1 and CDR2: SGHVS and FNYEAQ. The CDR3 totals 12 residues. The V gene lost 6 bases and the J gene lost 4 bases, with 7 bases spanning the gap. The CDR3 here is CASSSAGNTIYF. The CDR3 DNA is TGTGCCAGCAGTAGTGCGGGAAACACCATATATTTT.

The chain employs TRBV9 and TRBJ2-2; 15 bases map to TRBD2. Germline trimming cut 3 bases from V and 3 bases from J; bases unmatched to any gene: 3. The CDR3 is 17 residues long. Germline CDR1 and CDR2: SGDLS and YYNGEE. The CDR3 here is CASSGTSGRVYTGELFF. The CDR3 coding sequence is TGTGCCAGCAGCGGGACTAGCGGGAGGGTCTACACCGGGGAGCTGTTTTTT.

The chain links TRBV10-3 to TRBJ2-3, with a tentative D call TRBD1 (6 bases). Per germline, CDR1 ENHRY and CDR2 SYGVKD. The V and J ends lost 6 bases and 0 bases respectively, with 13 bases between them. CDR3 length: 15 residues. CDR3 protein: CAISFSGASTDTQYF. The CDR3 nucleotides are TGTGCCATCAGCTTTTCAGGGGCGAGCACAGATACGCAGTATTTT.

The gene calls are TRBV19 and TRBJ1-3; 8 bases fit TRBD1. This CDR3 is built from 17 residues. The junction had 9 bases not matched to a gene; V was cut back by 5 bases and J by 0 bases. Germline loops: CDR1 LNHDA, CDR2 SQIVND (reference sequence). The CDR3 loop is CASSAPGQAFSGNTIYF. In nucleotides, the CDR3 is TGTGCCAGTAGTGCCCCGGGACAGGCATTCTCTGGAAACACCATATATTTT. The full variable domain, rest sourced from reference TRBV19 and TRBJ1-3, is DGGITQSPKYLFRKEGQNVTLSCEQNLNHDAMYWYRQDPGQGLRLIYYSQIVNDFQKGDIAEGYSVSREKKESFPLTVTSAQKNPTAFYLCASSAPGQAFSGNTIYFGEGSWLTVV.

The rearrangement uses TRBV28 and TRBJ1-2; 8 bases align to TRBD1. The CDR3 length is 13 residues. The V gene end was trimmed by 4 bases and the J gene end by 5 bases; junction bases not matched to a gene: 3. Germline V gives CDR1 MDHEN, CDR2 SYDVKM. The CDR3 sequence is CASSSQGDYGYTF. The CDR3 DNA reads as TGTGCCAGCAGTTCACAGGGGGATTATGGCTACACCTTC.

This clone was picked up one time. The chain combines TRBV19 with TRBJ1-2, with TRBD1 matching over 9 bases. The CDR3 sequence is 16 residues long. J gave up 0 bases and V 7 bases, and 9 bases lay outside the gene matches. Germline assignment: CDR1 LNHDA and CDR2 SQIVND (reference sequence). CDR3 protein: CASMTLDRGSNYGYTF. The CDR3 region has the DNA TGTGCCAGTATGACGCTTGACAGGGGGTCTAACTATGGCTACACCTTC.

The rearrangement uses TRBV28 and TRBJ1-4; D unclear. Germline V gene lookup returns CDR1 MDHEN and CDR2 SYDVKM. V was shortened by 3 bases and J by 11 bases, with 16 bases between the two germline ends. CDR3 length equals 14 residues. Here the CDR3 reads CASSFARRLGKLFF. As DNA, the CDR3 is TGTGCCAGCAGTTTTGCCCGACGCTTAGGGAAACTGTTTTTT.

The V call is TRBV4-3, the J call TRBJ2-1; maybe TRBD1 (6 bases). The V gene's germline CDR1 is LGHNA and CDR2 YSLEER. With 2 bases removed from V and 6 bases from J, the gap between germline ends came to 11 bases. The CDR3 spans 14 residues. CDR3 coding DNA: TGCGCCAGCAGCCAACACTTGGACAGCAATGAGCAGTTCTTC. Protein product: CASSQHLDSNEQFF.

The chain couples TRBV27 to TRBJ2-1, with TRBD2 matching 9 bases. The length of the CDR3 is 15 residues. Germline V lookup: CDR1 MNHEY, CDR2 SMNVEV (reference sequence). Unmatched junction bases numbered 9, after V lost 8 bases and J lost 4 bases. Here the CDR3 DNA reads TGTGCCAGCGGGAAATCAGCGGGAGGTTACAATGAGCAGTTCTTC. Translating gives CASGKSAGGYNEQFF.

V and J are TRBV7-2 and TRBJ2-5; 7 bases match TRBD2. CDR3 length: 16 residues. Germline CDR1 reads SGHTA; CDR2 reads FQGNSA. Trimming at V came to 5 bases and at J to 5 bases, leaving 14 bases not matched to a gene. CDR3 protein: CASSPQLGGDWETQYF. For the CDR3, the DNA is TGTGCCAGCAGCCCCCAGCTTGGGGGGGACTGGGAGACCCAGTACTTC.

The CDR3 protein is CASSPRWQGGEKLFF. The CDR3 nucleotides read TGTGCCAGCAGCCCCAGGTGGCAGGGAGGCGAAAAACTGTTTTTT. The genes are TRBV11-2 and TRBJ1-4; D perhaps matches TRBD1 (5 bases). Germline V lookup: CDR1 SGHAT, CDR2 FQNNGV. The length of the CDR3 is 15 residues. V was cut by 5 bases and J by 8 bases, with 18 bases left in between. The full variable domain, completed using reference TRBV11-2 and TRBJ1-4, is EAGVAQSPRYKIIEKRQSVAFWCNPISGHATLYWYQQILGQGPKLLIQFQNNGVVDDSQLPKDRFSAERLKGVDSTLKIQPAKLEDSAVYLCASSPRWQGGEKLFFGSGTQLSVL.

This clone was found once. The CDR3 region is CASSPRMTSGTYEQYF. In nucleotides, the CDR3 is TGTGCCAGCTCACCCCGTATGACTAGCGGGACCTACGAGCAGTACTTC. V is TRBV18 and J is TRBJ2-7; 11 bases align to TRBD2. The germline gives CDR1 KGHSH, CDR2 LQKENI. J was trimmed by 2 bases and V by 3 bases; bases with no gene match: 6. The CDR3 runs to 16 residues. Using reference TRBV18 and TRBJ2-7 for the parts outside the CDR3, the full variable domain is NAGVMQNPRHLVRRRGQEARLRCSPMKGHSHVYWYRQLPEEGLKFMVYLQKENIIDESGMPKERFSAEFPKEGPSILRIQQVVRGDSAAYFCASSPRMTSGTYEQYFGPGTRLTVT.

This chain uses TRBV5-1 with TRBJ2-7; the D call may be TRBD1 or TRBD2 (5 bases each). The ends were cut back, 2 bases at V and 2 bases at J, with 8 bases in the middle. The CDR3 spans 13 residues. Germline V gene sequence: CDR1 SGHRS, CDR2 YFSETQ. The CDR3 loop reads CASSLRGAYEQYF. In DNA, the CDR3 is TGCGCCAGCAGCTTACGGGGCGCCTACGAGCAGTACTTC.

The genes are TRBV5-1 and TRBJ2-3; no reliable D call. Germline V lookup: CDR1 SGHRS, CDR2 YFSETQ. The ends were cut back, 0 bases at V and 6 bases at J, with 14 bases in the middle. This CDR3 is built from 15 residues. The CDR3 DNA follows: TGCGCCAGCAGCTTGGTTGTTCAACCGAAGGATACGCAGTATTTT. Translated: CASSLVVQPKDTQYF.

CDR3 coding DNA: TGTGCCAGCAGCGCCGGGACTCTCAAGGGAAACACCATATATTTT. This gives the protein CASSAGTLKGNTIYF. The chain combines TRBV9 with TRBJ1-3; D possibly corresponds to TRBD1 (5 bases). The CDR3 is 15 residues long. Germline assignment: CDR1 SGDLS and CDR2 YYNGEE. V was clipped by 3 bases and J by 4 bases, with 14 bases between them.

The V gene is TRBV5-4, the J gene TRBJ2-3; 7 bases agree with TRBD2. This CDR3 spans 15 amino acids. Germline values: CDR1 SGHNT, CDR2 YYREEE (reference sequence). V was pared by 2 bases and J by 1 base, with 4 bases of the junction left unmatched. The CDR3 DNA follows: TGTGCCAGCAGCTTATTCCTAGCGGGCACAGATACGCAGTATTTT. Translating gives CASSLFLAGTDTQYF.

The count of this clone is one. This chain links TRBV2 with TRBJ2-7; 12 positions match TRBD2. Germline V gene lookup returns CDR1 SNHLY and CDR2 FYNNEI. The CDR3 length is 15 residues. J was trimmed by 5 bases and V by 8 bases; bases with no gene match: 10. CDR3 loop: CASGQLLAGGNEQYF. CDR3 nucleotides: TGTGCCAGCGGACAACTACTAGCGGGAGGTAACGAGCAGTACTTC.

The chain carries TRBV28 and TRBJ1-2; 10 bases line up with TRBD1. Germline trimming cut 2 bases from V and 8 bases from J; bases unmatched to any gene: 8. Germline V lookup: CDR1 MDHEN, CDR2 SYDVKM. The length of the CDR3 is 15 residues. The CDR3 sequence is CASSLPRDRGGGYTF. CDR3 coding DNA: TGTGCCAGCAGTTTACCGAGGGACAGGGGAGGAGGCTACACCTTC.

This clone was seen just once. The chain recombines TRBV7-9 with TRBJ1-2, with D possibly matching TRBD1 (5 bases). Trimming cost V 1 base and J 6 bases, with 12 bases left between them. The CDR3 is 14 residues long. In germline, CDR1 is SEHNR, CDR2 FQNEAQ (reference sequence). CDR3 bases: TGTGCCAGCAGCTTAGTGTCCCAGGGTAATGGCTACACCTTC. It encodes CASSLVSQGNGYTF.

This chain joins TRBV6-6 and TRBJ1-1, with D unresolved. Trimming shortened V by 1 base and J by 1 base, and 10 bases separated the two germline ends. Germline CDR1 reads MNHNY; CDR2 reads SVGAGI (reference sequence). CDR3 size: 15 residues. The CDR3, as DNA: TGTGCCAGCAGTTACTACGGACTCCGGAACACTGAAGCTTTCTTT. Its translation: CASSYYGLRNTEAFF.

The chain links TRBV14 to TRBJ2-1; 7 nucleotides match TRBD2. The CDR3 spans 15 residues. Germline loops: CDR1 SGHDN, CDR2 FVKESK. The ends lost 2 bases at V and 6 bases at J; junction bases unmatched: 7. The CDR3 sequence is CASSQTLTSANEQFF. Here the CDR3 DNA reads TGTGCCAGCAGCCAAACTCTCACTAGCGCCAATGAGCAGTTCTTC.

The chain combines TRBV6-1 with TRBJ1-2, with 9 bases that match TRBD1. There are 15 residues in the CDR3. J gave up 4 bases and V 7 bases, and 10 bases lay outside the gene matches. Germline-derived CDR1 and CDR2 are MNHNS and SASEGT. The CDR3 here is CASTLGQGGGYGYTF. The DNA of the CDR3 is TGTGCCAGCACATTGGGACAGGGAGGAGGCTATGGCTACACCTTC.

V is TRBV6-5 and J is TRBJ2-4, with 10 bases matching TRBD1. Per germline, CDR1 MNHEY and CDR2 SVGAGI. CDR3 length: 14 residues. V lost 2 bases and J lost 7; bases outside the gene matches: 2. This CDR3 is CASSYVGQGNIQYF. CDR3 DNA: TGTGCCAGCAGTTACGTGGGACAGGGGAACATTCAGTACTTC.

V is TRBV25-1 and J is TRBJ1-2; D is possibly TRBD1 (6 bases). Trimming left V 6 bases short and J 4 bases short, with 12 bases between. The CDR3 extends over 13 amino acids. Germline V CDR1 and CDR2: MGHDK, SYGVNS. In DNA form, the CDR3 reads TGTGCCAGCAGCACAACAGGGACCTATGGCTACACCTTC. Translating gives CASSTTGTYGYTF.

The chain employs TRBV4-3 and TRBJ2-1; D is uncertain. Germline CDR1 and CDR2: LGHNA and YSLEER. V dropped 3 bases and J dropped 8 bases, with 14 bases sitting between them. CDR3 length: 14 amino acids. CDR3 residues: CASSQAGVGDEQFF. CDR3 nucleotide sequence: TGCGCCAGCAGCCAGGCAGGCGTAGGCGATGAGCAGTTCTTC.

This chain uses TRBV6-5 with TRBJ2-2; D remains ambiguous. Germline CDR1 reads MNHEY; CDR2 reads SVGAGI. The CDR3 consists of 11 residues. Trimming took 6 bases from V and 2 from J, leaving 1 base between them. CDR3 loop: CASRNTGELFF. The CDR3, as DNA: TGTGCCAGCAGAAACACCGGGGAGCTGTTTTTT.